The 3 T cell receptor beta chains below come from one sample, sequenced in a study of T-cell memory formation after mild COVID-19 (dated by TCRdb to the early 2020s). Library method: 5' RACE. Reads for this sample came from an Illumina NovaSeq 6000. TCRdb applied fastp at Q25 and MiXCR to the public reads, then kept only in-frame beta chains. Every CDR3 protein is listed once, alongside the most common genes and DNA of its rows. This sample lists some 110,000 distinct CDR3 sequences; around 11% were detected once. The leading ten clones occupy around 27% of the sample. Sequenced input: PBMCs or a T cell subset sorted from them (not recorded which). The receptors derive from an adult woman who had mild COVID-19 (a few samples of this study predate the infection). The sample titles of this study are shuffled in the database, so cell type and time point are left out; the donor was told from shared clones.

This clonotype was picked up a small number of times. V and J are TRBV24-1 and TRBJ1-4; 7 nucleotides align to TRBD1. The CDR3 runs 15 residues. V was pared by 4 bases and J by 7 bases, with 8 bases of the junction left unmatched. Germline values: CDR1 KGHDR, CDR2 SFDVKD. The CDR3, as DNA: TGTGCCACCAGTGACCCCGGGACAGTAGGTGAAAAACTGTTTTTT. The encoded protein is CATSDPGTVGEKLFF.

J is TRBJ2-2 and V is TRBV9; D is possibly TRBD1 (5 bases). Germline CDR1 is SGDLS and CDR2 is YYNGEE. CDR3 size: 16 residues. V lost 0 bases, J lost 0 bases, and 9 bases lay in between. The CDR3 nucleotides read TGTGCCAGCAGCGTAGCAGACAGAACGAACACCGGGGAGCTGTTTTTT. Amino acid sequence: CASSVADRTNTGELFF.

This clonotype was counted between two and nine times. The chain has TRBV7-9 and TRBJ2-7, with 8 positions matching TRBD1. Trimming cost V 1 base and J 0 bases; bases outside gene matches: 5. From germline, CDR1 is SEHNR and CDR2 FQNEAQ (reference sequence). The CDR3 sequence is 16 residues long. CDR3 in amino acids: CASSLGTGQGSYEQYF. Written as DNA, the CDR3 is TGTGCCAGCAGCTTAGGGACAGGACAGGGCTCCTACGAGCAGTACTTC.